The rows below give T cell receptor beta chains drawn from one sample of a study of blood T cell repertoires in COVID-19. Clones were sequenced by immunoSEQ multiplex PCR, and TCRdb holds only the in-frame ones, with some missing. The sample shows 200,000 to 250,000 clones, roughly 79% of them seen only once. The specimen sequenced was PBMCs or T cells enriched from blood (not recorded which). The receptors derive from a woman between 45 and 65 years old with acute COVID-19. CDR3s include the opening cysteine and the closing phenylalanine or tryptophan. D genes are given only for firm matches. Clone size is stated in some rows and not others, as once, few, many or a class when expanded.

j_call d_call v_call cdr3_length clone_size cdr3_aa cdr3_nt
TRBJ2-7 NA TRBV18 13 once CASSPGSEREQYF TGTGCCAGCTCACCAGGGAGCGAACGCGAGCAGTACTTC
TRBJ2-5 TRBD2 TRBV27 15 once CASRRLGGVMETQYF TGTGCCAGCAGAAGATTGGGGGGGGTAATGGAGACCCAGTACTTC
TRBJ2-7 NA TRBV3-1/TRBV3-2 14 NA CASSQAPGNYEQYF TGTGCCAGCAGCCAAGCCCCAGGAAACTACGAGCAGTACTTC
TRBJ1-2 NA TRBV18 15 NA CASSPPTTGDYGYTF TGTGCCAGCTCACCACCGACGACGGGGGACTATGGCTACACCTTC
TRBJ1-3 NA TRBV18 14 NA CASSAGSIGNTIYF TGTGCCAGCTCAGCAGGATCAATTGGAAACACCATATATTTT
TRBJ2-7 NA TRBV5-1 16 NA CASSSQLWTAGGEQYF TGCGCCAGCAGCTCACAACTGTGGACGGCCGGGGGCGAGCAGTACTTC
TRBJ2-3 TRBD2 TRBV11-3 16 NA CASSFISGGAGNTQYF TGTGCCAGCAGCTTTATCAGCGGGGGGGCTGGGAATACGCAGTATTTT
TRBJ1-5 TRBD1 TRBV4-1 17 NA CASSGGTGQGSNQPQHF TGCGCCAGCAGCGGGGGGACAGGGCAAGGAAGCAATCAGCCCCAGCATTTT
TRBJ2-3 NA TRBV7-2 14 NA CASSFSLGPDTQYF TGTGCCAGCAGCTTTTCTCTGGGGCCAGATACGCAGTATTTT
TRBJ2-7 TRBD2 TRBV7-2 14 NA CASSLSSGGYEQYF TGTGCCAGCAGCTTATCTTCGGGAGGCTACGAGCAGTACTTC
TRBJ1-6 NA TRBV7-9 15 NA CASSQRSWGDSPLHF TGTGCCAGCAGCCAGAGATCCTGGGGGGATTCACCCCTCCACTTT
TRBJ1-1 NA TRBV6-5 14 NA CAIKRGPLNTEAFF TGTGCCATCAAGCGGGGGCCCCTGAACACTGAAGCTTTCTTT
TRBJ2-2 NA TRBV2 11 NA CASRGAGELFF TGTGCCAGCAGAGGGGCCGGGGAGCTGTTTTTT
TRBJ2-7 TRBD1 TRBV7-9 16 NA CASSLNLGQEALEQYF TGTGCCAGCAGCTTAAATCTTGGACAGGAAGCCCTGGAGCAGTACTTC
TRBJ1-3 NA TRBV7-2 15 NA CASSLMRQTGNTIYF TGTGCCAGCAGCTTAATGCGACAAACTGGAAACACCATATATTTT
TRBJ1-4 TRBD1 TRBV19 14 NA CASSATGIAEKLFF TGTGCCAGTAGTGCGACAGGGATCGCGGAAAAACTGTTTTTT
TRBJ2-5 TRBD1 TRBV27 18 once CASSFQMGIRTGGETQYF TGTGCCAGCAGTTTTCAGATGGGGATTAGGACAGGGGGAGAGACCCAGTACTTC
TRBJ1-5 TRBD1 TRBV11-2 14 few CASSLSGDSQPQHF TGTGCCAGCAGCTTATCGGGGGACAGTCAGCCCCAGCATTTT
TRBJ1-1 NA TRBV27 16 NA CASSLSRYRAVTEAFF TGTGCCAGCAGTTTATCCCGATACAGGGCGGTGACTGAAGCTTTCTTT
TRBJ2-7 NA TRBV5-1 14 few CASSLESRSYEQYF TGCGCCAGCAGCTTGGAGTCCAGATCCTACGAGCAGTACTTC
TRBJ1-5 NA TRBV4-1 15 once CASSQDPNSNQPQHF TGCGCCAGCAGCCAAGATCCTAATAGCAATCAGCCCCAGCATTTT
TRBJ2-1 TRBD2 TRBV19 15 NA CASSYRAGGQDEQFF TGTGCCAGTAGTTATAGAGCGGGGGGCCAGGATGAGCAGTTCTTC